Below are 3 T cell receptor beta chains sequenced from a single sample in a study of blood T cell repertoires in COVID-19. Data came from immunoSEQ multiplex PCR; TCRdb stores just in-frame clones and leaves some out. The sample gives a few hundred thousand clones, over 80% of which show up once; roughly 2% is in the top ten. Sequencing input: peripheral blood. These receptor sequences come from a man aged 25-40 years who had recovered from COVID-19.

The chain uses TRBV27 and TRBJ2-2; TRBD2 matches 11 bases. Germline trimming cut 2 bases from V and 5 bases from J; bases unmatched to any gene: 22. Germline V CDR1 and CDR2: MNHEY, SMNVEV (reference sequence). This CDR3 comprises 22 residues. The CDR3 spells CASSLNLGTALTSGVSTGELFF. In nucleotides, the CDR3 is TGTGCCAGCAGTTTAAACCTCGGGACGGCGTTGACTAGCGGGGTCTCTACCGGGGAGCTGTTTTTT.

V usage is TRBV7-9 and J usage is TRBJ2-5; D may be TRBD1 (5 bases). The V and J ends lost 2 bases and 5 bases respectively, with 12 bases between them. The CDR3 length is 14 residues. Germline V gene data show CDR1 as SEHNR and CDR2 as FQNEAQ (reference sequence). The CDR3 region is CASSLSGWSETQYF. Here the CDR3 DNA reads TGTGCCAGCAGCTTATCAGGGTGGTCGGAGACCCAGTACTTC.

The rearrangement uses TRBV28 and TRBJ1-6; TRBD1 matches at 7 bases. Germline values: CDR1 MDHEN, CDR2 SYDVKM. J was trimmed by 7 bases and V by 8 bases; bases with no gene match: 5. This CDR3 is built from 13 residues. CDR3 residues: CASRTGSNSPLHF. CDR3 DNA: TGTGCCAGCCGGACAGGCTCGAATTCACCCCTCCACTTT.